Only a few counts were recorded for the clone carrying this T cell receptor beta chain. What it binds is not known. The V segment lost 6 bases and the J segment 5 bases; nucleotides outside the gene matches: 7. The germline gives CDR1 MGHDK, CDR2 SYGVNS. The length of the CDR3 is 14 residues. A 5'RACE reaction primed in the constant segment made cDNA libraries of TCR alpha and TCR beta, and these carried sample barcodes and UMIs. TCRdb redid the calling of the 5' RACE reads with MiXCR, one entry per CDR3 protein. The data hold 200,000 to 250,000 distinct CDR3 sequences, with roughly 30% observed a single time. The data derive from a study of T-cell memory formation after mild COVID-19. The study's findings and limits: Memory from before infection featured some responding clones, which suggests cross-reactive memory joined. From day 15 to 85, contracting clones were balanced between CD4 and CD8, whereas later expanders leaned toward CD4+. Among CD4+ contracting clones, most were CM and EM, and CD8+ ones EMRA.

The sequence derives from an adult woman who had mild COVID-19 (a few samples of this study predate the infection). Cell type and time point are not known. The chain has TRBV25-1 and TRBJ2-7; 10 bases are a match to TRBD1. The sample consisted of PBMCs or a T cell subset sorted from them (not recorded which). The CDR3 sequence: CASRTGTGDHEQYF. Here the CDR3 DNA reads TGTGCCAGCAGGACCGGGACAGGGGACCACGAGCAGTACTTC.